Following are 21 T cell receptor beta chains from one sample sequenced in a study of blood T cell repertoires in COVID-19. Assay: immunoSEQ multiplex PCR; the TCRdb copy retains only in-frame clones and omits some. The sample has some 180,000 clones, around 91% seen once. The sample consisted of peripheral blood. The receptors shown here come from a man aged 50 to 59 with acute or convalescent COVID-19.

The chain links TRBV28 to TRBJ1-2; D gene ambiguous. Germline CDR1 is MDHEN and CDR2 is SYDVKM. This CDR3 is built from 13 residues. The ends were cut back, 5 bases at V and 3 bases at J, with 10 bases in the middle. CDR3 nucleotide sequence: TGTGCCAGCAGTGACGAGGTTTACTATGGCTACACCTTC. It encodes CASSDEVYYGYTF.

V usage is TRBV6-5 and J usage is TRBJ1-1; a weak D match, TRBD1 (6 bases). Germline V gene data show CDR1 as MNHEY and CDR2 as SVGAGI. The CDR3 totals 15 residues. V dropped 2 bases and J dropped 6 bases, with 16 bases sitting between them. The CDR3 is CASSYGWGLVAEAFF. In DNA, the CDR3 is TGTGCCAGCAGTTACGGATGGGGGCTTGTCGCTGAAGCTTTCTTT.

This rearrangement joins TRBV7-9 to TRBJ1-5; possible D gene TRBD1, 5 bases. The V end lost 4 bases, the J end lost 3 bases, and 7 bases lay between the germline ends. Germline-derived CDR1 and CDR2 are SEHNR and FQNEAQ (reference sequence). The CDR3 is 13 residues long. The CDR3 loop is CASSWGLNQPQHF. The CDR3 bases are TGTGCCAGCAGCTGGGGACTCAATCAGCCCCAGCATTTT.

In its sample, this clone was seen once. The chain links TRBV10-3 to TRBJ1-1; D possibly corresponds to TRBD1 (6 bases). Germline V gene sequence: CDR1 ENHRY, CDR2 SYGVKD. With 5 bases removed from V and 7 bases from J, the gap between germline ends came to 11 bases. The CDR3 covers 12 residues. CDR3: CAISTGSHEAFF. The CDR3 DNA reads as TGTGCCATCAGTACAGGGTCGCATGAAGCTTTCTTT.

This rearrangement joins TRBV9 to TRBJ2-1; 9 nucleotides align to TRBD2. Germline CDR1 and CDR2: SGDLS and YYNGEE. The length of the CDR3 is 16 residues. Trimming removed 0 bases from V and 6 bases from J; junction bases left unmatched: 7. CDR3 nucleotides: TGTGCCAGCAGCGTAGGGCTAGCGGGGTCGGGCAATGAGCAGTTCTTC. It yields the protein CASSVGLAGSGNEQFF.

V usage is TRBV5-4 and J usage is TRBJ1-1; 8 bases match TRBD1. V trimming: 4 bases; J trimming: 10 bases; junction bases outside the gene matches: 12. The CDR3 consists of 14 residues. Looked up from germline, CDR1 is SGHNT and CDR2 is YYREEE (reference sequence). CDR3 in amino acids: CASSLGGQGTIAFF. The CDR3 coding sequence is TGTGCCAGCAGCCTAGGCGGACAGGGTACGATAGCTTTCTTT.

This clone appeared a few times. The chain has TRBV7-9 and TRBJ2-1, with TRBD1 matching 9 bases. The J segment lost 4 bases and the V segment lost 5 bases, leaving 6 bases of the junction unmatched. The CDR3 contains 15 residues. Germline V gene lookup returns CDR1 SEHNR and CDR2 FQNEAQ (reference sequence). The CDR3 region is CASSPGTGRYNEQFF. CDR3 DNA sequence: TGTGCCAGCAGCCCTGGGACAGGGCGATACAATGAGCAGTTCTTC.

The chain has TRBV6-6 and TRBJ1-1; 8 bases match TRBD1. Germline V gene data show CDR1 as MNHNY and CDR2 as SVGAGI (reference sequence). V gave up 6 bases and J gave up 7 bases; unmatched junction bases: 10. The CDR3 is 14 residues long. The CDR3 loop is CASRKNRGAVEAFF. DNA of the CDR3: TGTGCCAGCAGAAAGAACAGGGGGGCGGTTGAAGCTTTCTTT.

The rearrangement uses TRBV27 and TRBJ2-1; D may be TRBD2 (7 bases). Germline-derived CDR1 and CDR2 are MNHEY and SMNVEV (reference sequence). CDR3 length: 14 residues. Trimming pared 6 bases from V and 8 bases from J, leaving 17 bases between. CDR3 DNA sequence: TGTGCCAGCAGAACGAAAGGAGGGGGGGATGAGCAGTTCTTC. Translated, it gives CASRTKGGGDEQFF.

J is TRBJ1-1 and V is TRBV28, with 7 bases aligning to TRBD1. V trimming: 5 bases; J trimming: 8 bases; junction bases outside the gene matches: 8. The CDR3 has 13 amino acids. Germline CDR1 MDHEN, CDR2 SYDVKM. The CDR3 coding sequence is TGTGCCAGCAGTCTAGGACAGGAGAGCGAAGCTTTCTTT. Translating gives CASSLGQESEAFF.

The CDR3 spells CASSGWDRGSHIASTDTQYF. The CDR3 DNA follows: TGTGCCAGCAGCGGGTGGGACAGGGGGTCCCACATAGCTAGCACAGATACGCAGTATTTT. The V and J genes are TRBV6-6 and TRBJ2-3; 11 bases map to TRBD1. CDR3 size: 20 residues. J lost 0 bases, V lost 6 bases, and 17 bases had no gene match. Germline CDR1 reads MNHNY; CDR2 reads SVGAGI (reference sequence).

V is TRBV7-6 and J is TRBJ2-3; 7 bases map to TRBD2. V lost 5 bases and J lost 1; bases outside the gene matches: 9. The CDR3 contains 16 residues. Per the germline V gene, CDR1 is SGHVS and CDR2 is FNYEAQ. The CDR3 DNA sequence: TGTGCCAGCAGCCCAGTTGCGGGAGCCGGCACAGATACGCAGTATTTT. Its protein is CASSPVAGAGTDTQYF. The complete variable domain, with remaining parts taken from reference TRBV7-6 and TRBJ2-3, reads GAGVSQSPRYKVTKRGQDVALRCDPISGHVSLYWYRQALGQGPEFLTYFNYEAQQDKSGLPNDRFSAERPEGSISTLTIQRTEQRDSAMYRCASSPVAGAGTDTQYFGPGTRLTVL.

The chain couples TRBV2 to TRBJ1-1, with a possible D match to TRBD1 (6 bases). Germline V gives CDR1 SNHLY, CDR2 FYNNEI. V lost 8 bases to trimming and J lost 5 bases, with 18 bases between them. The CDR3 is made up of 14 amino acids. DNA of the CDR3: TGTGCCAGCTCTGGACAATCCAGGGGAACTGAAGCTTTCTTT. This codes for CASSGQSRGTEAFF. The variable domain in full, completed from reference TRBV2 and TRBJ1-1, reads EPEVTQTPSHQVTQMGQEVILRCVPISNHLYFYWYRQILGQKVEFLVSFYNNEISEKSEIFDDQFSVERPDGSNFTLKIRSTKLEDSAMYFCASSGQSRGTEAFFGQGTRLTVV.

This chain connects TRBV27 to TRBJ1-3; D uncertain. Germline lookup yields CDR1 MNHEY and CDR2 SMNVEV (reference sequence). Between the trimmed V and J ends, which lost 4 bases and 9 bases, there was a span of 13 bases. There are 13 residues in the CDR3. The CDR3 reads CASSSRTRGTIYF. CDR3 in DNA: TGTGCCAGCAGTTCTAGAACCCGGGGCACCATATATTTT.

The chain links TRBV29-1 to TRBJ2-5; 7 bases align to TRBD1. Germline V gives CDR1 SQVTM, CDR2 ANQGSEA. The V and J ends lost 6 bases and 0 bases, in that order; junction bases with no gene match: 4. The CDR3 is 13 amino acids. CDR3 bases: TGCAGCGTCCCACAGGGGTACCAAGAGACCCAGTACTTC. Translating it yields CSVPQGYQETQYF. The entire variable domain, with the rest obtained from reference TRBV29-1 and TRBJ2-5, is as follows: SAVISQKPSRDICQRGTSLTIQCQVDSQVTMMFWYRQQPGQSLTLIATANQGSEATYESGFVIDKFPISRPNLTFSTLTVSNMSPEDSSIYLCSVPQGYQETQYFGPGTRLLVL.

The chain couples TRBV30 to TRBJ1-6; D is perhaps TRBD1 (5 bases). CDR3 size: 12 residues. Germline V gene sequence: CDR1 GTSNPN, CDR2 SVGIG (reference sequence). Trimming shortened V by 1 base and J by 13 bases, and 11 bases separated the two germline ends. Here the CDR3 reads CAWSEPGPPLHF. CDR3 bases: TGTGCCTGGAGTGAACCAGGGCCCCCCCTCCACTTT.

The chain carries TRBV18 and TRBJ1-4, with TRBD1 as a possible D gene (6 bases). The germline V gene has CDR1 KGHSH and CDR2 LQKENI. This CDR3 region has 15 residues. The V end lost 4 bases, the J end lost 2 bases, and 11 bases lay between the germline ends. The CDR3 region has the DNA TGTGCCAGCTCACTACAGGGAGTGACTAATGAAAAACTGTTTTTT. Its protein product is CASSLQGVTNEKLFF.

The chain carries TRBV24-1 and TRBJ2-7; D is perhaps TRBD2 (7 bases). Trimming took 6 bases from V and 6 from J, leaving 14 bases between them. CDR3 size: 13 residues. Germline CDR1 reads KGHDR; CDR2 reads SFDVKD. The DNA for the CDR3 is TGTGCCACCAGTAAGAAGGGGGGGACCGAGCAGTACTTC. This encodes CATSKKGGTEQYF.

The chain links TRBV21-1 to TRBJ2-2; the D segment call TRBD2 is taken from the table without a DNA check. TRBV21-1 is noted as a pseudogene. The CDR3 has 17 amino acids. This chain's CDR3 is CASNPLAGVLGPGELFF. The DNA of the CDR3 is TGTGCCAGCAACCCCTTGGCGGGAGTATTGGGGCCCGGGGAGCTGTTTTTT.

The chain uses TRBV15 and TRBJ1-1; D not resolved. V was pared by 0 bases and J by 11 bases, with 16 bases between. Germline V CDR1 and CDR2: LNHNV, YYDKDF (reference sequence). The CDR3 length is 14 residues. The CDR3 sequence is CATSRETGSGSAFF. For the CDR3, the DNA is TGTGCCACCAGCAGAGAGACGGGGTCGGGTTCGGCTTTCTTT.

The rearrangement joins TRBV6-5 to TRBJ2-2; perhaps TRBD2 as D (5 bases). The CDR3 contains 12 residues. V was cut by 6 bases and J by 6 bases, with 8 bases left in between. Per the germline V gene, CDR1 is MNHEY and CDR2 is SVGAGI. The CDR3 spells CASRRVPGELFF. CDR3 bases: TGTGCCAGCAGGAGGGTACCCGGGGAGCTGTTTTTT.